Listed below are T cell receptor beta chains from one sample, sequenced in a study of cytomegalovirus exposure and HLA in healthy donors. Generated by immunoSEQ multiplex PCR, the TCRdb table keeps only in-frame clones and is missing some. The sample includes 150,000 or so clones, around 81% of them seen just once. The specimen sequenced was PBMCs. The source is a man aged 45 to 65 in good health and CMV-seronegative. Each CDR3 is given with its conserved first and last residue. The D gene is left open where the match is weak. Rows give clone size only sometimes, using once, few, many, or a class for an expanded clone.

clone_size: NA; j_call: TRBJ2-1; v_call: TRBV7-6; d_call: TRBD2; cdr3_nt: TGTGCCAGCAGCTTAGTCCTCGGCGGGAGGGCCTTAGATGAGCAGTTCTTC; cdr3_aa: CASSLVLGGRALDEQFF
clone_size: NA; j_call: TRBJ2-1; v_call: TRBV4-1; d_call: TRBD2; cdr3_nt: TGCGCCAGCAGCCAAGAATCAACTAGCGGGTACAATGAGCAGTTCTTC; cdr3_aa: CASSQESTSGYNEQFF
clone_size: once; j_call: TRBJ2-3; v_call: TRBV7-2; d_call: TRBD2; cdr3_nt: TGTGCCAGCAGCCTTAGCGGGTTAGATACGCAGTATTTT; cdr3_aa: CASSLSGLDTQYF
clone_size: NA; j_call: TRBJ2-5; v_call: TRBV9; d_call: NA; cdr3_nt: TGTGCCAGCAGCGTAGATAACGGGGGCCAAGAGACCCAGTACTTC; cdr3_aa: CASSVDNGGQETQYF
clone_size: once; j_call: TRBJ2-5; v_call: TRBV11-1; d_call: TRBD1; cdr3_nt: TGTGCCAGCAGCTTAGCCCTCCCGGGACAGGGGGCTGGAGAGACCCAGTACTTC; cdr3_aa: CASSLALPGQGAGETQYF
clone_size: NA; j_call: TRBJ1-2; v_call: TRBV28; d_call: TRBD1; cdr3_nt: TGTGCCAGCAGTTTCGGACAGGGGACCTATGGCTACACCTTC; cdr3_aa: CASSFGQGTYGYTF
clone_size: NA; j_call: TRBJ2-3; v_call: TRBV5-4; d_call: TRBD2; cdr3_nt: TGTGCCAGCAGCTTAGCGGGAGCGAGCACAGATACGCAGTATTTT; cdr3_aa: CASSLAGASTDTQYF
clone_size: NA; j_call: TRBJ2-2; v_call: TRBV5-5; d_call: TRBD1; cdr3_nt: TGTGCCAGCAGCTGGGAAGCAGGGGGCCTCAACACCGGGGAGCTGTTTTTT; cdr3_aa: CASSWEAGGLNTGELFF
clone_size: NA; j_call: TRBJ1-6; v_call: TRBV11-3; d_call: NA; cdr3_nt: TGTGCCAGCAGCTTAGTAGGGGATAATAATTCACCCCTCCACTTT; cdr3_aa: CASSLVGDNNSPLHF
clone_size: NA; j_call: TRBJ1-2; v_call: TRBV10-2; d_call: NA; cdr3_nt: TGCGCCAGCAGTGAAGTAACTCTTACCTCCTATGGCTACACCTTC; cdr3_aa: CASSEVTLTSYGYTF
clone_size: NA; j_call: TRBJ2-1; v_call: TRBV6-1; d_call: TRBD2; cdr3_nt: TGTGCCAGCAGTGAATATAGCGGGAGATACAATGAGCAGTTCTTC; cdr3_aa: CASSEYSGRYNEQFF
clone_size: NA; j_call: TRBJ1-2; v_call: TRBV13; d_call: NA; cdr3_nt: TGTGCCAGCAGCTTAGGGAGGTCCAGGGGTACTAACTATGGCTACACCTTC; cdr3_aa: CASSLGRSRGTNYGYTF
clone_size: NA; j_call: TRBJ1-5; v_call: TRBV28; d_call: TRBD1; cdr3_nt: TGTGCCAGCAGAAGACAGGGGGCACGGCAGCCCCAGCATTTT; cdr3_aa: CASRRQGARQPQHF
clone_size: NA; j_call: TRBJ2-7; v_call: TRBV28; d_call: NA; cdr3_nt: TGTGCCAGCAGTTTGACCGGGGGGCCTAATCCCTACGAGCAGTACTTC; cdr3_aa: CASSLTGGPNPYEQYF
clone_size: NA; j_call: TRBJ1-6; v_call: TRBV9; d_call: NA; cdr3_nt: TGTGCCAGCAGCGTTGGGGGCAGCTCCTATAATTCACCCCTCCACTTT; cdr3_aa: CASSVGGSSYNSPLHF
clone_size: NA; j_call: TRBJ1-2; v_call: TRBV6-6; d_call: NA; cdr3_nt: TGTGCCAGCAGCTCCCGCGAATACTATGGCTACACCTTC; cdr3_aa: CASSSREYYGYTF
clone_size: NA; j_call: TRBJ1-2; v_call: TRBV30; d_call: NA; cdr3_nt: TGTGCCTGGAGTCGGGATTTAGCTCCTAACTATGGCTACACCTTC; cdr3_aa: CAWSRDLAPNYGYTF
clone_size: NA; j_call: TRBJ1-6; v_call: TRBV9; d_call: TRBD1; cdr3_nt: TGTGCCAGCAGCGTCGGACAGGGGGAAGGTAATTCACCCCTCCACTTT; cdr3_aa: CASSVGQGEGNSPLHF
clone_size: NA; j_call: TRBJ1-5; v_call: TRBV5-5; d_call: NA; cdr3_nt: TGTGCCAGCAGTCTAGGCGGGCAGACTTCCAATCAGCCCCAGCATTTT; cdr3_aa: CASSLGGQTSNQPQHF
clone_size: few; j_call: TRBJ2-3; v_call: TRBV10-1; d_call: NA; cdr3_nt: TGCGCCAGCAGTGAGTTCGGGATATACAGCACAGATACGCAGTATTTT; cdr3_aa: CASSEFGIYSTDTQYF
clone_size: few; j_call: TRBJ2-2; v_call: TRBV5-6; d_call: NA; cdr3_nt: TGTGCCAGCAGCTTGGTGGGGGCGGACGGAGGGGAGCTGTTTTTT; cdr3_aa: CASSLVGADGGELFF
clone_size: NA; j_call: TRBJ1-5; v_call: TRBV30; d_call: NA; cdr3_nt: TGTGCCTGGAGTGTAAGGGGACAGCCCCAGCATTTT; cdr3_aa: CAWSVRGQPQHF
clone_size: NA; j_call: TRBJ2-7; v_call: TRBV5-6; d_call: NA; cdr3_nt: TGTGCCAGCAGCTTCTCTGCCTACGAGCAGTACTTC; cdr3_aa: CASSFSAYEQYF
clone_size: NA; j_call: TRBJ1-5; v_call: TRBV19; d_call: TRBD1; cdr3_nt: TGTGCCAGTGCGGAGGGGGCTTCTAATCAGCCCCAGCATTTT; cdr3_aa: CASAEGASNQPQHF
clone_size: NA; j_call: TRBJ2-1; v_call: TRBV5-4; d_call: TRBD2; cdr3_nt: TGTGCCAGCAGCTCTAGCGGGAGAGGGGGAAATGAGCAGTTCTTC; cdr3_aa: CASSSSGRGGNEQFF
clone_size: NA; j_call: TRBJ1-5; v_call: TRBV2; d_call: NA; cdr3_nt: TGTGCCAGCAGTGACGGCCGGCAGGGAGGTAGCCAGCCCCAGCATTTT; cdr3_aa: CASSDGRQGGSQPQHF
clone_size: NA; j_call: TRBJ1-6; v_call: TRBV19; d_call: TRBD1; cdr3_nt: TGTGCCAGCGCCGGGACAGTTAATTCACCCCTCCACTTT; cdr3_aa: CASAGTVNSPLHF
clone_size: NA; j_call: TRBJ2-3; v_call: TRBV9; d_call: NA; cdr3_nt: TGTGCCAGCAGCGTAGCTTCCTCGGTGGATACGCAGTATTTT; cdr3_aa: CASSVASSVDTQYF
clone_size: NA; j_call: TRBJ2-7; v_call: TRBV6-1; d_call: NA; cdr3_nt: TGTGCCAGCATCACCGGACAGCCCTACGAGCAGTACTTC; cdr3_aa: CASITGQPYEQYF
clone_size: NA; j_call: TRBJ2-2; v_call: TRBV5-1; d_call: NA; cdr3_nt: TGCGCCAGCAGCTTGGCGGACACCGGGGAGCTGTTTTTT; cdr3_aa: CASSLADTGELFF
clone_size: once; j_call: TRBJ2-2; v_call: TRBV9; d_call: NA; cdr3_nt: TGTGCCAGCACCTCCTCGGACAAAGGCCAACTCACCGGGGAGCTGTTTTTT; cdr3_aa: CASTSSDKGQLTGELFF
clone_size: NA; j_call: TRBJ2-7; v_call: TRBV25-1; d_call: NA; cdr3_nt: TGTGCCAGCAGTGAAGCGGGGAAGGCAGGGGGTATAAGCGAGCAGTACTTC; cdr3_aa: CASSEAGKAGGISEQYF
clone_size: NA; j_call: TRBJ2-1; v_call: TRBV6-6; d_call: NA; cdr3_nt: TGTGCCAGCAGTGCAACCCGAGGGAGCGATGAGCAGTTCTTC; cdr3_aa: CASSATRGSDEQFF
clone_size: NA; j_call: TRBJ2-5; v_call: TRBV6-5; d_call: TRBD1; cdr3_nt: TGTGCCAGCAGCATAGACAGGGGCGCAAGGACCCAGTACTTC; cdr3_aa: CASSIDRGARTQYF
clone_size: few; j_call: TRBJ2-7; v_call: TRBV27; d_call: NA; cdr3_nt: TGTGCCAGCAGTCAGGATGTTGTGGGCGGGGCAAACGAGCAGTACTTC; cdr3_aa: CASSQDVVGGANEQYF
clone_size: NA; j_call: TRBJ1-2; v_call: TRBV23-1; d_call: TRBD1; cdr3_nt: TGCGCCAGCAGTCAATCGACGGGACAGAGTTATGGCTACACCTTC; cdr3_aa: CASSQSTGQSYGYTF
clone_size: NA; j_call: TRBJ1-1; v_call: TRBV6-6; d_call: TRBD1; cdr3_nt: TGTGCCAGCGCCACCGGGACAGGGGGCAACACTGAAGCTTTCTTT; cdr3_aa: CASATGTGGNTEAFF
clone_size: few; j_call: TRBJ2-5; v_call: TRBV6-1; d_call: TRBD2; cdr3_nt: TGTGCCAGCAGTCTTGAGGCTAGCGGGAGTGAGACCCAGTACTTC; cdr3_aa: CASSLEASGSETQYF
clone_size: NA; j_call: TRBJ1-6; v_call: TRBV2; d_call: NA; cdr3_nt: TGTGCCGGGGGGATCACAGTGAGTTCACCCCTCCACTTT; cdr3_aa: CAGGITVSSPLHF
clone_size: NA; j_call: TRBJ2-2; v_call: TRBV6-1; d_call: NA; cdr3_nt: TGTGCCAGCAGTACAGGGTCCTCGGACACCGGGGAGCTGTTTTTT; cdr3_aa: CASSTGSSDTGELFF
clone_size: NA; j_call: TRBJ1-1; v_call: TRBV2; d_call: TRBD1; cdr3_nt: TGTGCCAGCAGTGACCCTGGACAGGGCTTAAACACTGAAGCTTTCTTT; cdr3_aa: CASSDPGQGLNTEAFF
clone_size: NA; j_call: TRBJ2-5; v_call: TRBV19; d_call: TRBD1; cdr3_nt: TGTGCCAGTAGTATAGTCGGGACAGGAGTCGAGACCCAGTACTTC; cdr3_aa: CASSIVGTGVETQYF
clone_size: NA; j_call: TRBJ2-4; v_call: TRBV7-9; d_call: NA; cdr3_nt: TGTGCCAGCAGCTTAGTCGAGATGACCCAACGGGAGAACATTCAGTACTTC; cdr3_aa: CASSLVEMTQRENIQYF
clone_size: NA; j_call: TRBJ2-1; v_call: TRBV5-8; d_call: TRBD2; cdr3_nt: TGTGCCAGCAGCCTGCGGGACTACGGAAAAAACAATGAGCAGTTCTTC; cdr3_aa: CASSLRDYGKNNEQFF
clone_size: NA; j_call: TRBJ2-7; v_call: TRBV7-2; d_call: TRBD2; cdr3_nt: TGTGCCAGCAGTCGCGCGACTAGCGGCCTCTCCTACGAGCAGTACTTC; cdr3_aa: CASSRATSGLSYEQYF
clone_size: once; j_call: TRBJ2-3; v_call: TRBV10-3; d_call: TRBD1; cdr3_nt: TGTGCCATCAGCTACGACAGGGCTTCAGATACGCAGTATTTT; cdr3_aa: CAISYDRASDTQYF
clone_size: NA; j_call: TRBJ1-2; v_call: TRBV7-6; d_call: NA; cdr3_nt: TGTGCCAGCAGCTTAATAAGGCAGGAAGGCTACACCTTC; cdr3_aa: CASSLIRQEGYTF